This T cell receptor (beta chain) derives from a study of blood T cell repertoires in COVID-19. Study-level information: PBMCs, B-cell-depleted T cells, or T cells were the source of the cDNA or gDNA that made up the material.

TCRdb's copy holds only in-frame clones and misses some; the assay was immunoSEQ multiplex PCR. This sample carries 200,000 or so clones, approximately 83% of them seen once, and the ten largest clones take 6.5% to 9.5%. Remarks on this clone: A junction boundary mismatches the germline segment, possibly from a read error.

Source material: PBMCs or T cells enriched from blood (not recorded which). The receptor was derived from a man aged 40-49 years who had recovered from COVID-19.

This chain's CDR3 is CASSYTRQGGYAF. DNA for the CDR3: TGTGCCAGCAGTTACACCCGACAGGGAGGCTACGCCTTC. The rearrangement links TRBV6-5 to TRBJ1-2; 7 bases map to TRBD1. Germline CDR1 and CDR2: MNHEY and SVGAGI. There are 13 residues in the CDR3.